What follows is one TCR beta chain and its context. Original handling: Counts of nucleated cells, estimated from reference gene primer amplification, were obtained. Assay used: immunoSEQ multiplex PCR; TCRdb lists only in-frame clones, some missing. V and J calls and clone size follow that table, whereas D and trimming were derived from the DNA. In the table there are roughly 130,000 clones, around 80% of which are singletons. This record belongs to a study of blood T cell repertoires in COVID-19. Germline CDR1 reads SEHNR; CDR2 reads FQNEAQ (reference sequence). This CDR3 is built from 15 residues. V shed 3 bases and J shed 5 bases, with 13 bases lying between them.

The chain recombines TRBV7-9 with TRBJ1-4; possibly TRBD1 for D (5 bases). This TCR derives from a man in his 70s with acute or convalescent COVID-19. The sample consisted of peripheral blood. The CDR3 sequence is CASSFQGTLNEKLFF. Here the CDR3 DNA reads TGTGCCAGCAGCTTCCAGGGCACTCTGAATGAAAAACTGTTTTTT.